This TCR beta chain was observed in a study of read filtering for tumor transcriptome and immune sequencing. This library used roughly 430 ng RNA and molecular barcoded adaptors spanning alpha/delta and beta/gamma chains. TCRdb used MiXCR to reprocess the reads, holding one entry per CDR3 protein. Of tens of thousands of distinct CDR3 sequences listed, about a fifth are singletons. V lost 5 bases to trimming and J lost 2 bases, with 10 bases between them. Germline V CDR1 and CDR2: MDHEN, SYDVKM. The CDR3 is 13 residues long. This clonotype appeared once. The V call is TRBV28, the J call TRBJ2-7; maybe TRBD1 (5 bases). Material for sequencing was a population of CD138-negative cells sorted from bone marrow. The clonotype was recovered from a donor over 35 with multiple myeloma. CDR3 in DNA: TGTGCCAGCAGTACGAGCAGGGCCTACGAGCAGTACTTC. As protein: CASSTSRAYEQYF.